Listed here are 30 T cell receptor beta chains from one sample, sequenced in a study of T cells in Graves' hyperthyroidism and ophthalmopathy. The TCR beta CDR3 regions underwent amplification using RNA transcripts as the source. A first-round RT-PCR of the TCR CDR3 used the HTBI primer set. TCRdb independently ran MiXCR on the multiplex PCR reads; one entry per CDR3 protein. This table holds about 420,000 distinct CDR3 sequences, roughly 15% found once. Material: blood. These receptors originate from a woman younger than 35 with Graves' hyperthyroidism.

There are many counts of this clonotype. This chain uses TRBV4-1 with TRBJ2-7; TRBD2 aligns across 9 bases. This CDR3 has 15 residues. CDR1 and CDR2 (germline): MGHRA, YSYEKL. J lost 6 bases, V lost 0 bases, and 6 bases had no gene match. CDR3 sequence (DNA): TGCGCCAGCAGCCAAGACGGCGGGAGGGCCTCCGAGCAGTACTTC. Amino acid sequence: CASSQDGGRASEQYF.

This clonotype was observed a handful of times. A much larger clone lies a single base off, so this may be a read error. This chain connects TRBV6-5 to TRBJ2-7; D ambiguous. The CDR3 covers 14 residues. Per the germline V gene, CDR1 is MNHEY and CDR2 is SVGAGI. The CDR3 spells CANSYSPSSYEQYF. The CDR3 DNA reads as TGTGCCAACAGTTACTCACCATCTTCATACGAGCAGTACTTC.

This clonotype was counted ten times or more. The rearrangement links TRBV30 to TRBJ2-7; a possible D gene is TRBD1 (6 bases). This CDR3 region has 16 residues. CDR1 GTSNPN and CDR2 SVGIG come from the germline V gene (reference sequence). V lost 0 bases and J 2 bases, leaving 17 bases between the germline ends. The CDR3 region is CAWSVSWNRVPYEQYF. The CDR3 nucleotides are TGTGCCTGGAGTGTATCTTGGAACAGGGTCCCCTACGAGCAGTACTTC. Full variable domain (rest looked up from reference TRBV30 and TRBJ2-7): SQTIHQWPATLVQPVGSPLSLECTVEGTSNPNLYWYRQAAGRGLQLLFYSVGIGQISSEVPQNLSASRPQDRQFILSSKKLLLSDSGFYLCAWSVSWNRVPYEQYFGPGTRLTVT.

This clonotype was seen a handful of times. This chain joins TRBV6-1 and TRBJ1-1; D perhaps matches TRBD1 (6 bases). Germline values: CDR1 MNHNS, CDR2 SASEGT. V was cut by 7 bases and J by 6 bases, with 15 bases left in between. The CDR3 is made up of 13 amino acids. CDR3 sequence (DNA): TGTGCCAGCATAAGGGGGGGGGGGGCTGAAGCTTTCTTT. Its translation is CASIRGGGAEAFF.

Many counts were recorded for this clonotype. The gene calls are TRBV12-3 or TRBV12-4 and TRBJ2-4; no definite D call. V lost 5 bases to trimming and J lost 11 bases, with 16 bases between them. This CDR3 contains 13 residues. CDR3 in DNA: TGTGCCAGCAGTGGCCGGCCCCGAGCCGTTCAGTACTTC. Translated: CASSGRPRAVQYF.

This sequence joins TRBV5-1 and TRBJ1-4, with TRBD1 as a possible D gene (6 bases). V was trimmed by 4 bases and J by 7 bases, leaving 14 bases between them. Germline V gene lookup returns CDR1 SGHRS and CDR2 YFSETQ. This CDR3 is 14 amino acids long. The CDR3 sequence is CASSAEGGLEKLFF. CDR3 DNA: TGCGCCAGCAGCGCCGAGGGGGGCCTTGAAAAACTGTTTTTT.

This clonotype was detected a few times. The rearrangement uses TRBV30 and TRBJ2-2, with D possibly TRBD1 on 5 matching bases. This CDR3 spans 15 amino acids. V lost 4 bases, J lost 6 bases, and 18 bases lay in between. Germline loops: CDR1 GTSNPN, CDR2 SVGIG (reference sequence). The CDR3 nucleotides are TGTGCCTGGACGCGAGCCCCAGGGTATGCCGGGGAGCTGTTTTTT. It yields the protein CAWTRAPGYAGELFF. The full variable domain, with the rest looked up from reference TRBV30 and TRBJ2-2, is SQTIHQWPATLVQPVGSPLSLECTVEGTSNPNLYWYRQAAGRGLQLLFYSVGIGQISSEVPQNLSASRPQDRQFILSSKKLLLSDSGFYLCAWTRAPGYAGELFFGEGSRLTVL.

V gene TRBV12-3 or TRBV12-4 combines with J gene TRBJ2-5; 9 bases are shared with TRBD2. V was pared by 4 bases and J by 1 base, with 1 base of the junction left unmatched. The CDR3 loop spans 14 amino acids. This chain's CDR3 is CASSSGLAQETQYF. The CDR3 coding sequence is TGTGCCAGCAGTTCGGGACTAGCCCAAGAGACCCAGTACTTC.

This clonotype was counted between two and nine times. The gene calls are TRBV20-1 and TRBJ2-2, with TRBD2 matching over 8 bases. The germline V gene encodes CDR1 DFQATT and CDR2 SNEGSKA (reference sequence). The CDR3 is made up of 14 amino acids. V dropped 0 bases and J dropped 6; count of bases not matched to a gene: 3. The CDR3 reads CSARDGLAAGELFF. CDR3 bases: TGCAGTGCTAGAGACGGACTAGCCGCCGGGGAGCTGTTTTTT.

Concerning this clonotype itself: A much more abundant neighbour one base away suggests this may be a read error. The V gene is TRBV30, the J gene TRBJ1-4; D gene ambiguous. The CDR3 consists of 13 residues. Germline V CDR1 and CDR2: GTSNPN, SVGIG (reference sequence). This CDR3 is CAWNSQANEKPFF. CDR3 nucleotides: TGTGCCTGGAACAGCCAAGCTAATGAAAAACCGTTTTTT.

This clonotype occurred many times. This chain uses TRBV5-1 with TRBJ1-4, with 7 positions matching TRBD1. The CDR3 spans 15 residues. CDR1 is SGHRS, CDR2 YFSETQ, per germline. Trimming cost V 2 bases and J 3 bases; bases outside gene matches: 4. The DNA for the CDR3 is TGCGCCAGCAGCTTAGAGGGGACAGCTAATGAAAAACTGTTTTTT. Translation: CASSLEGTANEKLFF.

This rearrangement joins TRBV30 to TRBJ2-5, with 7 bases identical to TRBD2. Unmatched junction bases numbered 22, after V lost 2 bases and J lost 4 bases. CDR3 length equals 19 residues. Germline assignment: CDR1 GTSNPN and CDR2 SVGIG (reference sequence). CDR3 coding DNA: TGTGCCTGGAGTTCGGGGAGGGCCGCATTTTCGGTCTTCAGAGAGACCCAGTACTTC. Translated: CAWSSGRAAFSVFRETQYF. The complete variable domain, with remaining parts taken from reference TRBV30 and TRBJ2-5, reads SQTIHQWPATLVQPVGSPLSLECTVEGTSNPNLYWYRQAAGRGLQLLFYSVGIGQISSEVPQNLSASRPQDRQFILSSKKLLLSDSGFYLCAWSSGRAAFSVFRETQYFGPGTRLLVL.

This clonotype occurred many times. This chain links TRBV28 with TRBJ2-3; the D gene is possibly TRBD2 (5 bases). The CDR3 is 14 amino acids. Germline CDR1 reads MDHEN; CDR2 reads SYDVKM. V lost 6 bases and J lost 1, with 11 bases in between. The CDR3 is CASSLRVRTDTQYF. DNA for the CDR3: TGTGCCAGCAGCCTGCGGGTTCGCACAGATACGCAGTATTTT.

This clonotype was observed a few times. This chain uses TRBV5-5 with TRBJ2-1; D might be TRBD2 (7 bases). V was shortened by 1 base and J by 2 bases, with 13 bases between the two germline ends. Germline V CDR1 and CDR2: SGHKS, YYEKEE (reference sequence). The CDR3 has 16 amino acids. In nucleotides, the CDR3 is TGTGCCAGCAGCTTGAGGGGGGGTTGGCCCTACAATGAGCAGTTCTTC. Protein: CASSLRGGWPYNEQFF.

This clonotype was counted at least ten times. This chain connects TRBV30 to TRBJ2-5, with TRBD1 as a possible D gene (5 bases). V gave up 3 bases and J gave up 1 base, with 9 bases separating them. CDR3 length equals 13 residues. CDR1 is GTSNPN, CDR2 SVGIG, per germline (reference sequence). In DNA, the CDR3 is TGTGCCTGGAGCCGACAGCTCCAAGAGACCCAGTACTTC. Its protein is CAWSRQLQETQYF.

The CDR3 protein is CASGGQFGYTF. For the CDR3, the DNA is TGTGCCAGCGGGGGACAGTTCGGCTACACCTTC. This chain joins TRBV6-1 and TRBJ1-2; 7 bases map to TRBD1. Germline-derived CDR1 and CDR2 are MNHNS and SASEGT. The trim removed 8 bases at V and 8 bases at J, leaving 5 bases unmatched. The CDR3 contains 11 residues.

This rearrangement joins TRBV7-8 to TRBJ1-1, with D possibly being TRBD1 (5 bases). V shed 4 bases and J shed 5 bases, with 17 bases lying between them. This CDR3 spans 15 amino acids. Germline loops: CDR1 SGHVS, CDR2 FQNEAQ. The CDR3 reads CASSYDSRDRTEAFF. The CDR3, as DNA: TGTGCCAGCAGCTACGATAGCAGGGATCGAACTGAAGCTTTCTTT.

In its sample, this clonotype was seen a few times. The rearrangement uses TRBV4-1 and TRBJ1-2, with 8 positions matching TRBD1. The CDR3 sequence is 14 residues long. V was clipped by 0 bases and J by 8 bases; unmatched bases: 5. Germline loops: CDR1 MGHRA, CDR2 YSYEKL. As DNA, the CDR3 is TGCGCCAGCAGCCAAGAACCAGGGGGCCTGGGCTACACCTTC. Protein sequence: CASSQEPGGLGYTF.

This clonotype was seen more than once but under ten times. This chain uses TRBV25-1 with TRBJ2-7; D is unclear. Germline V lookup: CDR1 MGHDK, CDR2 SYGVNS. The CDR3 sequence is 13 residues long. V was trimmed by 4 bases and J by 0 bases, leaving 7 bases between them. CDR3 bases: TGTGCCAGCAGTGGTTCGAGCTCCTACGAGCAGTACTTC. This translates into CASSGSSSYEQYF.

This clonotype has only a few counts. The J gene is TRBJ2-2, the V gene TRBV30; the D gene is possibly TRBD1 (6 bases). V was pared by 2 bases and J by 2 bases, with 12 bases between. CDR1 is GTSNPN and CDR2 is SVGIG in the germline V gene (reference sequence). This CDR3 has 15 residues. The CDR3 DNA sequence: TGTGCCTGGAGTATATACAGGGTCAACACCGGGGAGCTGTTTTTT. Protein product: CAWSIYRVNTGELFF.

The J gene is TRBJ1-5, the V gene TRBV19; 9 bases match TRBD1. Trimming removed 1 base from V and 0 bases from J; junction bases left unmatched: 7. The germline gives CDR1 LNHDA, CDR2 SQIVND (reference sequence). The CDR3 length is 18 residues. The CDR3 protein is CASSIVLTGGFSNQPQHF. CDR3 in DNA: TGTGCCAGTAGTATAGTTTTGACAGGGGGTTTTAGCAATCAGCCCCAGCATTTT.

The V call is TRBV6-1, the J call TRBJ2-2, with 7 bases matching TRBD2. The CDR3 contains 13 residues. V shed 6 bases and J 7 bases; nucleotides not matched to a gene: 5. Germline V CDR1 and CDR2: MNHNS, SASEGT. The CDR3 region is CASRRGVNGELFF. CDR3 DNA: TGTGCCAGCAGACGGGGGGTTAACGGGGAGCTGTTTTTT.

There are many counts of this clonotype. The CDR3 DNA reads TGTGCCAGCACTTGGACAGGGGCCTCCTACGAGCAGTACTTC. This translates into CASTWTGASYEQYF. The chain combines TRBV12-3 or TRBV12-4 with TRBJ2-7; 9 bases agree with TRBD1. Trimming at V came to 7 bases and at J to 0 bases, leaving 4 bases not matched to a gene. The CDR3 contains 14 residues.

This clonotype was seen ten or more times. The genes are TRBV28 and TRBJ1-2, with D unclear. Germline V CDR1 and CDR2: MDHEN, SYDVKM. The CDR3 covers 16 residues. Trimming removed 3 bases from V and 8 bases from J, with 22 bases in between. The CDR3 protein is CASSFGGPLQSGGYTF. The CDR3 DNA is TGTGCCAGCAGTTTCGGAGGCCCGCTACAGAGTGGCGGCTACACCTTC.

This clonotype occurred many times. The chain carries TRBV20-1 and TRBJ1-5, with TRBD1 matching over 10 bases. V trimming: 0 bases; J trimming: 6 bases; junction bases outside the gene matches: 8. From germline, CDR1 is DFQATT and CDR2 SNEGSKA (reference sequence). The CDR3 totals 16 residues. This CDR3 is CSARDRDRGGFQPQHF. Here the CDR3 DNA reads TGCAGTGCTAGAGATCGGGACAGGGGTGGTTTTCAGCCCCAGCATTTT.

Many counts were recorded for this clonotype. The rearrangement joins TRBV3-1 to TRBJ2-3, with TRBD2 matching 7 bases. With V trimmed by 1 base and J by 0 bases, 4 bases remained unmatched. The germline CDR1 and CDR2 sequences are LGHDT and YNNKEL (reference sequence). The CDR3 has 16 residues. The CDR3 is CASSQGSSGSTDTQYF. CDR3 bases: TGTGCCAGCAGCCAAGGGTCTAGCGGTAGCACAGATACGCAGTATTTT.

This clonotype was recorded many times. For the CDR3, the DNA is TGTGCCAGCAGCTACAACAGGGGTGAGACCCAGTACTTC. Amino acids: CASSYNRGETQYF. V and J are TRBV12-3 or TRBV12-4 and TRBJ2-5, with TRBD1 matching over 7 bases. Germline trimming cut 6 bases from V and 5 bases from J; bases unmatched to any gene: 6. The CDR3 is 13 residues long.

This clonotype was picked up many times. The rearrangement uses TRBV11-2 and TRBJ1-1; D is ambiguous. The CDR3 consists of 12 residues. The germline V gene encodes CDR1 SGHAT and CDR2 FQNNGV. With 5 bases removed from V and 10 bases from J, the gap between germline ends came to 14 bases. DNA of the CDR3: TGTGCCAGCAGCCAGAGTAGGATGGGAGCTTTCTTT. Translation gives CASSQSRMGAFF.

In its sample, this clonotype was seen many times. This may be a read error, as it is one base from a much larger clone. The chain carries TRBV12-3 or TRBV12-4 and TRBJ2-7; weak D call: TRBD2 (6 bases). CDR3 length: 14 amino acids. V was pared by 6 bases and J by 1 base, with 13 bases between. CDR3 in amino acids: CASRTGGPSYEQYF. CDR3 nucleotides: TGTGCCAGCAGAACAGGAGGGCCTTCCTACGAGCAGTACTTC.

The chain couples TRBV18 to TRBJ1-6, with 10 bases that match TRBD1. V lost 3 bases, J lost 4 bases, and 6 bases stayed unmatched. The CDR3 is made up of 17 amino acids. In germline, CDR1 is KGHSH, CDR2 LQKENI. CDR3 in amino acids: CASSPRDRGSYNSPLHF. For the CDR3, the DNA is TGTGCCAGCTCACCCCGGGACAGGGGATCTTATAATTCACCCCTCCACTTT. Full variable domain (rest looked up from reference TRBV18 and TRBJ1-6): NAGVMQNPRHLVRRRGQEARLRCSPMKGHSHVYWYRQLPEEGLKFMVYLQKENIIDESGMPKERFSAEFPKEGPSILRIQQVVRGDSAAYFCASSPRDRGSYNSPLHFGNGTRLTVT.